This record covers a single T cell receptor (beta chain). Germline and junction disagree at one end, which may indicate a read error. This sample was taken from a study of tumor and adjacent non-tumor tissue in lung cancer. Background on the study: There were 11 to 13 adenocarcinoma, a couple of squamous cell carcinoma and 1 small cell lung cancer cases. The patients, 10 to 11 men and several women, were roughly 30 to 80 with stage I to III disease. Samples averaged about 4.2 million productive TCRbeta reads each.

Germline CDR1 MDHEN, CDR2 SYDVKM. This CDR3 spans 16 amino acids. The library came from three nested PCR rounds adapted from ARM-PCR protocols. TCRdb processed the multiplex PCR reads anew with MiXCR; each CDR3 protein has one entry. The sample carries tens of thousands of distinct CDR3 sequences, approximately 71% recorded once. This sample's RNA came from whole unsorted tissue. The rearrangement uses TRBV28 and TRBJ1-4; D is perhaps TRBD1 (5 bases). The sample taken for sequencing was lung tumor tissue. The TCR was taken from a woman in her seventies with non-small cell lung cancer. The DNA for the CDR3 is TGTGCCAGTAGTTTACGGGGGGTGTTGGCTAATGAAAAACTGTTTTTT. Protein: CASSLRGVLANEKLFF.